The T cell receptor (beta chain) under discussion was sequenced for a study of T cell responses to AZD1222 COVID-19 vaccine. Study as a whole: Analyses pooled second doses at about 4 or about 12 weeks. Findings of the study overall: When two AZD1222 doses had been given, Spike-specific TCR breadth and depth rose.

On this clone itself: As yet, its antigen is unknown.

The data were produced by immunoSEQ multiplex PCR, yet TCRdb's version contains in-frame clones alone and is incomplete. The repertoire includes 110,000 to 150,000 clones, around 85% of them detected once, and around 8.6% sits in the top ten. The ends lost 4 bases at V and 6 bases at J; junction bases unmatched: 9. The CDR3 consists of 14 residues. Germline-derived CDR1 and CDR2 are SGDLS and YYNGEE. The material sequenced was peripheral blood, taken on day 0 of AZD1222 vaccination. The rearrangement links TRBV9 to TRBJ2-5; 7 bases are shared with TRBD2. The TCR sequence derives from an adult in good health. As DNA, the CDR3 is TGTGCCAGCAGCCCGCCGGGGGGACTGAAGACCCAGTACTTC. Amino acids: CASSPPGGLKTQYF. The variable domain in full, completed from reference TRBV9 and TRBJ2-5, reads DSGVTQTPKHLITATGQRVTLRCSPRSGDLSVYWYQQSLDQGLQFLIQYYNGEERAKGNILERFSAQQFPDLHSELNLSSLELGDSALYFCASSPPGGLKTQYFGPGTRLLVL.